Listed below are T cell receptor beta chains from one sample, sequenced in a study of early T cells in non-severe SARS-CoV-2 infection. TCRdb re-derived calls from the 5' RACE reads in MiXCR, one entry per CDR3 protein. Of 30,000 or so distinct CDR3 sequences in the sample, roughly 5.4% are singletons; the top ten hold around 3.4%. Source material: whole blood. Source of these receptors: an adult who was a healthcare worker with PCR-confirmed SARS-CoV-2 infection or an uninfected control (not recorded which). CDR3s include the opening cysteine and the closing phenylalanine or tryptophan. The D gene is left open where the match is weak. Rows may omit the clone size; those that give it use once, few, many or a size class.

d_call	clone_size	j_call	v_call	cdr3_nt	cdr3_aa
TRBD1	many	TRBJ1-4	TRBV29-1	TGCAGCGCCCGACAGGGGTTTGGTGAAAAACTGTTTTTT	CSARQGFGEKLFF
-	few	TRBJ2-3	TRBV5-4	TGTGCCAGCACCGCAGGGCTCACAGATACGCAGTATTTT	CASTAGLTDTQYF
-	many	TRBJ1-1	TRBV12-3/TRBV12-4	TGTGCCAGCAGCCTAAGGGGGGCGGACACTGAAGCTTTCTTT	CASSLRGADTEAFF
TRBD2	few	TRBJ2-1	TRBV20-1	TGCAGTGCTGACCTCGCTAGCGGGACTAGTGAGCAGTTCTTC	CSADLASGTSEQFF
TRBD2	many	TRBJ2-1	TRBV20-1	TGCAGTGCGGGTCGCGGGAGTGCACATGAGCAGTTCTTC	CSAGRGSAHEQFF
TRBD2	many	TRBJ2-3	TRBV6-2/TRBV6-3	TGTGCCAGCAGCCCACGCCCAAAACTAGCGGGAGGCCCAGATACGCAGTATTTT	CASSPRPKLAGGPDTQYF
TRBD1	-	TRBJ1-2	TRBV7-9	TGTGCCAGCAGCTTTACAGGGGGCGGACGTGGCTACACCTTC	CASSFTGGGRGYTF
-	many	TRBJ2-7	TRBV12-3/TRBV12-4	TGTGCCAGCAGTTTAGGGCGAGCAGGGAGCTCCTACGAGCAGTACTTC	CASSLGRAGSSYEQYF
-	many	TRBJ1-5	TRBV7-8	TGTGCCAGCAGAGGGACTGGGAATCAGCCCCAGCATTTT	CASRGTGNQPQHF
-	-	TRBJ2-3	TRBV20-1	TGCAGTGCCCAACGGAGGCAGACTAGCACAGATACGCAGTATTTT	CSAQRRQTSTDTQYF
TRBD1	many	TRBJ2-1	TRBV24-1	TGTGCCACCAGTGAAGCTGACAGGGGTGTGAGCAATGAGCAGTTCTTC	CATSEADRGVSNEQFF
-	many	TRBJ1-1	TRBV4-1	TGCGCCAGCAGGGGTGACGCCACTGAAGCTTTCTTT	CASRGDATEAFF
-	many	TRBJ2-7	TRBV20-1	TGCAGTGCTAGAGATCCCAGGAACCACGAGCAGTACTTC	CSARDPRNHEQYF
TRBD1	-	TRBJ2-3	TRBV27	TGTGCCAGCAGTTTATCCAATCCGGGACAGGGCGGGGTTACGCAGTATTTT	CASSLSNPGQGGVTQYF
-	many	TRBJ1-1	TRBV5-5	TGTGCCAGCAGCGCGGACCGTCTAGTAGCTTTCTTT	CASSADRLVAFF
-	many	TRBJ2-7	TRBV11-2	TGTGCCAGCAGCCTCCAGGGACGTAATATCGAGCAGTACTTC	CASSLQGRNIEQYF
TRBD2	many	TRBJ2-1	TRBV7-9	TGTGCCAGCAGCCAAGGGGCTAGCGGGGGGTTCGATGTTGAGCAGTTCTTC	CASSQGASGGFDVEQFF
-	many	TRBJ1-3	TRBV4-3	TGCGCCAGCAGCCAAAACGCCAGGCCATCCGGAAACACCATATATTTT	CASSQNARPSGNTIYF
-	many	TRBJ2-2	TRBV12-3/TRBV12-4	TGTGCCAGCCATTCGCCGGAGAGGGGGGAGCTGTTTTTT	CASHSPERGELFF
-	-	TRBJ2-3	TRBV12-3/TRBV12-4	TGTGCCTCAGGGGGCGGGAGGACCGATACGCAGTATTTT	CASGGGRTDTQYF
-	-	TRBJ2-2	TRBV9	TGTGCCAGCAGCCTCGACATGTGGGGGGAGCTGTTTTTT	CASSLDMWGELFF
-	many	TRBJ1-1	TRBV28	TGTGCCAGCAGTTTGCTGAACACTGAAGCTTTCTTT	CASSLLNTEAFF
TRBD2	few	TRBJ2-3	TRBV6-6	TGTGCCAGCAGTGACTTAGCGGGAGGGACAGATACGCAGTATTTT	CASSDLAGGTDTQYF
TRBD2	many	TRBJ2-2	TRBV6-2/TRBV6-3	TGTGCCAGCAGCCAAGCGGGACTAGCGAGCGGGGAGCTGTTTTTT	CASSQAGLASGELFF